This T cell receptor (beta chain) is from a study of OX40 agonist ivuxolimab in advanced cancers. Study in general: Allowance was made for prior anti-PD-1, anti-PD-L1 or anti-CTLA-4 therapy, and approximately 40% had some.

Germline V gene sequence: CDR1 SGHAT, CDR2 FQNNGV. V shed 4 bases, J shed 7 bases, and the junction held 8 bases outside the gene matches. This CDR3 contains 16 residues. This clone was picked up one time. As yet, its antigen is unknown. General study results and limits: Determination of antigen specificity was not performed for the expanded peripheral T cells. Researchers report that CD8+ T cells had, on average, more expanded clones than CD4+. Low clonal expansion, among the lowest seen, marked partial responders at 0.1-3.0 mg/kg.

Profiled with immunoSEQ multiplex PCR; TCRdb holds only in-frame clones, not every one. The sample consists of roughly 72,000 clones, nearly 90% of them appearing once. The specimen was CD4+ or CD8+ T cells sorted from blood, collected in a trial of the OX40 agonist ivuxolimab. V usage is TRBV11-2 and J usage is TRBJ2-3; 13 bases agree with TRBD2. This TCR was recovered from an adult with an advanced solid tumor such as melanoma, head and neck, liver or kidney cancer. The CDR3 region is CASSSATGLAGHTQYF. In DNA form, the CDR3 reads TGTGCCAGCAGCTCAGCTACGGGACTAGCGGGACATACGCAGTATTTT. The full variable domain, with the rest looked up from reference TRBV11-2 and TRBJ2-3, is EAGVAQSPRYKIIEKRQSVAFWCNPISGHATLYWYQQILGQGPKLLIQFQNNGVVDDSQLPKDRFSAERLKGVDSTLKIQPAKLEDSAVYLCASSSATGLAGHTQYFGPGTRLTVL.